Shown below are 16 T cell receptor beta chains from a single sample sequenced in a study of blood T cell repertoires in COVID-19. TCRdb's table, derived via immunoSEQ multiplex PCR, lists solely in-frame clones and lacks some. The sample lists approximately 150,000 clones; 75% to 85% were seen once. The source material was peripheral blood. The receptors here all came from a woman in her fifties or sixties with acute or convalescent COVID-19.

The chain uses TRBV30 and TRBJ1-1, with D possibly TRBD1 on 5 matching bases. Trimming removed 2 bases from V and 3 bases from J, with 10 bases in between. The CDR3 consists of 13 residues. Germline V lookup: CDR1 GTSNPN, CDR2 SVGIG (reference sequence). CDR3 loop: CAWSRGFHTEAFF. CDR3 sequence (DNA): TGTGCCTGGAGTAGGGGCTTCCACACTGAAGCTTTCTTT.

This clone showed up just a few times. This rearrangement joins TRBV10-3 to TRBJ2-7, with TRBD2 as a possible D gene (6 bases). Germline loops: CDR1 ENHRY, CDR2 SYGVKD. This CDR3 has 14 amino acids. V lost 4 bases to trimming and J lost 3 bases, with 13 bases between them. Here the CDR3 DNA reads TGTGCCATCAGTGGGGGCGGGATAGACTACGAGCAGTACTTC. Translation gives CAISGGGIDYEQYF.

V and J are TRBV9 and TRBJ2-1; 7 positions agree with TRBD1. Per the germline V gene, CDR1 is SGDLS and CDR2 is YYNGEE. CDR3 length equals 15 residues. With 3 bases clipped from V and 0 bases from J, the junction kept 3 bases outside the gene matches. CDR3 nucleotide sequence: TGTGCCAGCAGCGGACAGGGTAGCTCCTACAATGAGCAGTTCTTC. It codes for CASSGQGSSYNEQFF.

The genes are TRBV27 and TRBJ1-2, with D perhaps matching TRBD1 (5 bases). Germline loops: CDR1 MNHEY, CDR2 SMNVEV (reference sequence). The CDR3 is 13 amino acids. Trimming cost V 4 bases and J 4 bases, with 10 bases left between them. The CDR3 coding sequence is TGTGCCAGCAGTTCGCGGGACTCCTATGGCTACACCTTC. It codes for CASSSRDSYGYTF.

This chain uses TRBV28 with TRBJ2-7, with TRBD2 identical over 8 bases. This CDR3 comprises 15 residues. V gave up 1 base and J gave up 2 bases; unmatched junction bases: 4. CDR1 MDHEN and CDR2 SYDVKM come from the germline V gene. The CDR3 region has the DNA TGTGCCAGCAGTTTATCGGGGGGGGGCACCTACGAGCAGTACTTC. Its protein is CASSLSGGGTYEQYF.

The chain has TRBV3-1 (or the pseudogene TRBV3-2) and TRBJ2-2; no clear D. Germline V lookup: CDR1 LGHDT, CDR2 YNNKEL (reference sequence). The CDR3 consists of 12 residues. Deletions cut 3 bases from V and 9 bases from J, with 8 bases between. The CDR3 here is CASSQNSRELFF. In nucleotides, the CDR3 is TGTGCCAGCAGCCAGAACAGCCGGGAGCTGTTTTTT.

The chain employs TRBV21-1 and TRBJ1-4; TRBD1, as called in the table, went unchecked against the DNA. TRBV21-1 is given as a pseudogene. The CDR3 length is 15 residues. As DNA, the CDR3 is TGTGCCAGCAGCAGACCGGGACAGAAGAATGAAAAACTGTTTTTT. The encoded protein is CASSRPGQKNEKLFF.

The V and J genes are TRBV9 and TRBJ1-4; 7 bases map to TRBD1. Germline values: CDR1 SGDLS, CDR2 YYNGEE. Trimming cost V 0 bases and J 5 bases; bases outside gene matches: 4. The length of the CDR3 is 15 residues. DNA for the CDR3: TGTGCCAGCAGCGTAGAGGACAGGTGGAATGAAAAACTGTTTTTT. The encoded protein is CASSVEDRWNEKLFF.

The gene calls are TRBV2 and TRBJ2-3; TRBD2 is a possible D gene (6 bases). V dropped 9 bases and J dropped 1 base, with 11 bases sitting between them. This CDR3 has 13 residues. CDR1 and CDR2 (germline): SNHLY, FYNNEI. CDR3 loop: CARRDIGTDTQYF. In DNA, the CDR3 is TGTGCCAGGCGGGATATTGGCACAGATACGCAGTATTTT.

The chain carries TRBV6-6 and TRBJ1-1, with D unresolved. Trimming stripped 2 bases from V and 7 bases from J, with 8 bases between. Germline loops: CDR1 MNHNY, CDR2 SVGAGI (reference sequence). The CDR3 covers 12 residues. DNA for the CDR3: TGTGCCAGCAGTTACAGGCCGGGTGAAGCTTTCTTT. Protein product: CASSYRPGEAFF.

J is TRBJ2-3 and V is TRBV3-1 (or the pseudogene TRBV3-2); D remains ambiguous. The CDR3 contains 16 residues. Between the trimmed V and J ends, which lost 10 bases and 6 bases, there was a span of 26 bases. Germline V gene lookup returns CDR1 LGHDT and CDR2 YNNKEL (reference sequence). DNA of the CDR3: TGTGCCACCCAAAGAGAGTCCCCTGTGGTGTGGGATACGCAGTATTTT. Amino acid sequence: CATQRESPVVWDTQYF.

The CDR3 protein is CASSRIQGSGNTIYF. For the CDR3, the DNA is TGCGCCAGCAGCCGAATACAGGGTTCTGGAAACACCATATATTTT. The chain is built from TRBV4-3 and TRBJ1-3; possible D gene TRBD1, 6 bases. The germline V gene encodes CDR1 LGHNA and CDR2 YSLEER. The length of the CDR3 is 15 residues. Trimming took off 4 bases at V and 1 base at J, with 11 bases between the two ends.

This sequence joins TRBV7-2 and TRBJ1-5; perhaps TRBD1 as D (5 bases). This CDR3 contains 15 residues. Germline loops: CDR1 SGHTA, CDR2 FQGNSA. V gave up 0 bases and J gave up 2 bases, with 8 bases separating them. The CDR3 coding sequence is TGTGCCAGCAGCTTAGCGCTGACAGGCAATCAGCCCCAGCATTTT. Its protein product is CASSLALTGNQPQHF.

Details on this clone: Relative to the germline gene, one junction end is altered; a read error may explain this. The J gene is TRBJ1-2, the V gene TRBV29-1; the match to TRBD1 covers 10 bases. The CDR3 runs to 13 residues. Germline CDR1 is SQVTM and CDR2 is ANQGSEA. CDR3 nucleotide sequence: TGTAGCGCTGCCCTCACCGGGACAGGGGACTACACCTTC. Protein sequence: CSAALTGTGDYTF. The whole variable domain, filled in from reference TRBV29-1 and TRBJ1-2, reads SAVISQKPSRDICQRGTSLTIQCQVDSQVTMMFWYRQQPGQSLTLIATANQGSEATYESGFVIDKFPISRPNLTFSTLTVSNMSPEDSSIYLCSAALTGTGDYTFGSGTRLTVV.

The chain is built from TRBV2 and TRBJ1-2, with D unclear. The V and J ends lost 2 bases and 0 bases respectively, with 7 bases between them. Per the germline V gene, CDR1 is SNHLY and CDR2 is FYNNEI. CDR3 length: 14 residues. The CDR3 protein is CASSESEPNYGYTF. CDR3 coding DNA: TGTGCCAGCAGTGAATCGGAGCCTAACTATGGCTACACCTTC.

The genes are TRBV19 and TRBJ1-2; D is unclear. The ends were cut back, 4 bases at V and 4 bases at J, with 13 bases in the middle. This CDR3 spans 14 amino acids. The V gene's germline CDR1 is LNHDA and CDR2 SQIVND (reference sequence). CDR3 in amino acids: CASSNPNWSYGYTF. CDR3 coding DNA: TGTGCCAGTAGTAACCCGAACTGGAGCTATGGCTACACCTTC.